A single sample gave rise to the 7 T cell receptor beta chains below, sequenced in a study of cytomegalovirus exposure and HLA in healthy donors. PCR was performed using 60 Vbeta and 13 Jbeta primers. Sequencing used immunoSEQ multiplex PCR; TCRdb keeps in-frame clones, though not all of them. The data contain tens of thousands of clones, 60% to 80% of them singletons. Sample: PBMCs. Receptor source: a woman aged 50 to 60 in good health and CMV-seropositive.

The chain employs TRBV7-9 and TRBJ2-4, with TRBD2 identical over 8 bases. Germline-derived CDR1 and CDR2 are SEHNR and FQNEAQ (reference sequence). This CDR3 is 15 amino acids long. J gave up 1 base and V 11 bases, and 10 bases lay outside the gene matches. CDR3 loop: CAVPGRGRAKNIQYF. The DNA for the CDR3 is TGTGCCGTACCCGGGAGGGGCCGGGCCAAAAACATTCAGTACTTC. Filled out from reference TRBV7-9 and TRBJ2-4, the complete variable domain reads DTGVSQNPRHKITKRGQNVTFRCDPISEHNRLYWYRQTLGQGPEFLTYFQNEAQLEKSRLLSDRFSAERPKGSFSTLEIQRTEQGDSAMYLCAVPGRGRAKNIQYFGAGTRLSVL.

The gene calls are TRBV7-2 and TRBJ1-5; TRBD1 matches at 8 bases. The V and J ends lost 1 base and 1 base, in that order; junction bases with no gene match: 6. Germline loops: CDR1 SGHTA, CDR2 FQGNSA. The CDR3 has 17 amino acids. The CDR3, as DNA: TGTGCCAGCAGCTTAGTGGCAGGGGGCCTGAGCAATCAGCCCCAGCATTTT. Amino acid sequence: CASSLVAGGLSNQPQHF.

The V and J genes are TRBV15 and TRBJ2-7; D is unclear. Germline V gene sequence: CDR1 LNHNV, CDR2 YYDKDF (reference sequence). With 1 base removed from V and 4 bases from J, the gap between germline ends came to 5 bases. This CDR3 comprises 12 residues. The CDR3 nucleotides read TGTGCCACCAGCAGAGGACAATACGAGCAGTACTTC. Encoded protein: CATSRGQYEQYF.

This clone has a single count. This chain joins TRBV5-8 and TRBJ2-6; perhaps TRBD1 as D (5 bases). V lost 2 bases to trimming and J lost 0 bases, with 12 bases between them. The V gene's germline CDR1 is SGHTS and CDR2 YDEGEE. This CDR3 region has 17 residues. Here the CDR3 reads CASSFHITGSGANVLTF. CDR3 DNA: TGTGCCAGCAGCTTTCATATTACAGGCTCTGGGGCCAACGTCCTGACTTTC.

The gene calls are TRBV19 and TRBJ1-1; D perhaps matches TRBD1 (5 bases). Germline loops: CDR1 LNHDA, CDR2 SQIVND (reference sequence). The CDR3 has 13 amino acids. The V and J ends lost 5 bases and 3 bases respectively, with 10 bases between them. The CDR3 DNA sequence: TGTGCCAGTAGTCTCCTAGGGGACACTGAAGCTTTCTTT. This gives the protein CASSLLGDTEAFF.

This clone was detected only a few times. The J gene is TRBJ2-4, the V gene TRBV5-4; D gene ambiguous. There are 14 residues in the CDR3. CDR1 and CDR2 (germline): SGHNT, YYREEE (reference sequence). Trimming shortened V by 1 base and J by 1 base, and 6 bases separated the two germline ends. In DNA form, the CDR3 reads TGTGCCAGCAGCTTGACGGGTGCCAAAAACATTCAGTACTTC. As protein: CASSLTGAKNIQYF. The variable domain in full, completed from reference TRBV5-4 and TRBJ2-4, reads ETGVTQSPTHLIKTRGQQVTLRCSSQSGHNTVSWYQQALGQGPQFIFQYYREEENGRGNFPPRFSGLQFPNYSSELNVNALELDDSALYLCASSLTGAKNIQYFGAGTRLSVL.

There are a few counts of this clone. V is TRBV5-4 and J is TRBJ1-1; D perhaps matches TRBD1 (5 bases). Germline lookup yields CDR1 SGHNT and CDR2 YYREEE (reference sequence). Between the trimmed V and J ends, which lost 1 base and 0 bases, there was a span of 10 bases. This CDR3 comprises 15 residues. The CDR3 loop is CASSLQGLMNTEAFF. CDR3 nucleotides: TGTGCCAGCAGCTTGCAGGGCCTTATGAACACTGAAGCTTTCTTT.